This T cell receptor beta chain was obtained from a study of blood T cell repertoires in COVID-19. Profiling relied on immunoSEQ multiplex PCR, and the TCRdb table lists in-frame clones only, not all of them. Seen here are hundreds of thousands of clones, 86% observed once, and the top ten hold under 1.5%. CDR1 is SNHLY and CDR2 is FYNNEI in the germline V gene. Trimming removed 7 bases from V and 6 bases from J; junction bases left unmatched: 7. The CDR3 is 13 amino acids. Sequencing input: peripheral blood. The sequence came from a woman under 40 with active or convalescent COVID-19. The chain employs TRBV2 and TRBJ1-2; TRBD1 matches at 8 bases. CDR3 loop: CASTLDRDHGYTF. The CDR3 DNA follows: TGTGCCAGCACCTTGGACAGGGACCATGGCTACACCTTC.